This entry concerns a single T cell receptor (beta chain). This record belongs to a study of shared clonotypes between healthy human individuals. An approximately 200 ng quantity of DNA, roughly 30,000 T cell genomes, went into the sorted-subset replicate PCRs. Measured with immunoSEQ multiplex PCR; TCRdb has only the in-frame clones, and not every one. The table records more than 2,000,000 clones, roughly nine tenths of them present only once. With 4 bases removed from V and 5 bases from J, the gap between germline ends came to 12 bases. The CDR3 is made up of 14 amino acids. Looked up from germline, CDR1 is MGHRA and CDR2 is YSYEKL.

The TCR originated in a man aged 18-30 years in good health. The sample taken for sequencing was naive CD4+ T cells sorted from blood. This sample's subset: CD45RA+ positively selected. The V gene is TRBV4-1, the J gene TRBJ2-1; tentative D call: TRBD1 (6 bases). For the CDR3, the DNA is TGCGCCAGCAGCCCCACAGGGAGTAACAATGAGCAGTTCTTC. It is translated as CASSPTGSNNEQFF.